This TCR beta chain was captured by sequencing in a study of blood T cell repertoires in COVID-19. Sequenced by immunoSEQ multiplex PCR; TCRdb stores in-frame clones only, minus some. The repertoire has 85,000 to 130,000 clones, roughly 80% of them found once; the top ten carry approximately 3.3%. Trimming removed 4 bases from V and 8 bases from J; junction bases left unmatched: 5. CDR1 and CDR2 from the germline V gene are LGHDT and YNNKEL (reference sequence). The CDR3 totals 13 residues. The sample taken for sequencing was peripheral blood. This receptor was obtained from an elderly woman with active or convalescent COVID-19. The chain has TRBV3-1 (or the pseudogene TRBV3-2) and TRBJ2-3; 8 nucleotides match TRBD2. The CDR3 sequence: CASSRGTRGTQYF. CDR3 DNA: TGTGCCAGCAGCCGAGGGACTAGAGGTACGCAGTATTTT.